Below are 2 T cell receptor beta chains sequenced from a single sample in a study of blood T cell repertoires in COVID-19. The repertoire was sequenced with immunoSEQ multiplex PCR; TCRdb's copy has only in-frame clones and lacks some. The repertoire holds approximately 270,000 clones, with roughly 86% as singletons. The specimen was peripheral blood. The receptors come from a man aged 35 to 55 with active or convalescent COVID-19.

The V and J genes are TRBV5-4 and TRBJ2-1; no clear D gene. Germline V lookup: CDR1 SGHNT, CDR2 YYREEE (reference sequence). This CDR3 contains 14 residues. Between the trimmed V and J ends, which lost 0 bases and 3 bases, there was a span of 7 bases. CDR3 protein: CASSLGQDYNEQFF. The DNA for the CDR3 is TGTGCCAGCAGCTTGGGCCAGGACTACAATGAGCAGTTCTTC.

The chain combines TRBV3-1 (or the pseudogene TRBV3-2) with TRBJ2-5, with TRBD2 identical over 7 bases. The V and J ends lost 0 bases and 4 bases, in that order; junction bases with no gene match: 5. The CDR3 length is 15 residues. The germline V gene has CDR1 LGHDT and CDR2 YNNKEL (reference sequence). Written as DNA, the CDR3 is TGTGCCAGCAGCCAAGATTGGGGCGGGGGAGAGACCCAGTACTTC. Amino acids: CASSQDWGGGETQYF.